This TCR beta chain was captured in a study of CD8 T cells in Susac syndrome. The CDR3 extends over 16 amino acids. Between the trimmed V and J ends, which lost 1 base and 3 bases, there was a span of 13 bases. The germline CDR1 and CDR2 sequences are MNHEY and SVGEGT. While CD8+ and CD4+ T cells were isolated negatively, TEMRA cells were enriched by FACS. With random hexamers, about 0.45 to 1 ug RNA was reverse transcribed. MiXCR, applied by TCRdb to the immunoSEQ multiplex PCR reads, yields one record per CDR3 protein. The sample comprises some 170,000 distinct CDR3 sequences, 93% of which are singletons, and more than 0.11% rests with the top ten.

The genes are TRBV6-2 or TRBV6-3 and TRBJ2-1; maybe TRBD2 (5 bases). The sequenced sample consisted of CD4+ T cells from PBMCs. This clonotype was obtained from a human donor in good health. The CDR3 spells CASSYFSWGDYNEQFF. CDR3 bases: TGTGCCAGCAGTTACTTCAGTTGGGGAGACTACAATGAGCAGTTCTTC.